The 5 T cell receptor beta chains below were found in one sample sequenced in a study of T cell repertoires in cytomegalovirus infection. TCRdb called the reads again in MiXCR, with one record for every CDR3 protein. The table records approximately 500,000 distinct CDR3 sequences, 10% to 12% of them present only once. The sequencing input was PBMCs. The source of these receptors is a human donor in good health (CMV status not recorded). Some clones in this sample may be carry-over from other donors' samples.

This clonotype was recorded many times. The chain is built from TRBV10-3 and TRBJ2-1, with 11 bases aligning to TRBD1. After removal of 4 bases from V and 5 bases from J, the junction contained 4 bases not matched to a gene. The CDR3 is made up of 15 amino acids. Germline CDR1 reads ENHRY; CDR2 reads SYGVKD. In DNA form, the CDR3 reads TGTGCCATCAGTGCTCCGGGACAGGGGGACAATGAGCAGTTCTTC. Translating it yields CAISAPGQGDNEQFF.

The V gene is TRBV12-3 or TRBV12-4, the J gene TRBJ2-1; tentative D call: TRBD2 (5 bases). Between the trimmed V and J ends, which lost 5 bases and 6 bases, there was a span of 14 bases. This CDR3 spans 14 amino acids. The CDR3 loop reads CASSPRTGVNEQFF. The CDR3 DNA reads TGTGCCAGCAGTCCACGGACTGGGGTCAATGAGCAGTTCTTC.

The chain couples TRBV19 to TRBJ2-3; D unresolved. The germline V and J ends were trimmed by 5 bases and 1 base, with 7 bases remaining between them. The CDR3 totals 13 residues. CDR1 and CDR2 (germline): LNHDA, SQIVND (reference sequence). CDR3 sequence reads: CASSWSRTDTQYF. CDR3 bases: TGTGCCAGTAGTTGGAGCCGCACAGATACGCAGTATTTT.

This clonotype has a count of ten or more. J is TRBJ1-6 and V is TRBV12-3 or TRBV12-4; TRBD1 matches at 7 bases. V shed 6 bases, J shed 9 bases, and the junction held 8 bases outside the gene matches. The CDR3 contains 14 residues. Written as DNA, the CDR3 is TGTGCCAGCAGCCTCGGGACAGTCGGTTCACCCCTCCACTTT. It codes for CASSLGTVGSPLHF.

At least ten counts were recorded for this clonotype. This sequence joins TRBV7-2 and TRBJ2-3; 7 bases align to TRBD2. Germline assignment: CDR1 SGHTA and CDR2 FQGNSA. The CDR3 loop spans 15 amino acids. V shed 4 bases, J shed 6 bases, and the junction held 10 bases outside the gene matches. For the CDR3, the DNA is TGTGCCAGCAGCTATTTCGGGACTATAGGGGATACGCAGTATTTT. The encoded protein is CASSYFGTIGDTQYF.